The entry that follows covers one T cell receptor (beta chain) sequence. Its antigen is currently unknown. These data belong to a study of vaccination effects on CD4 cells after COVID-19. Study information: A few million PBMC per well received about 10 IU/ml IL-2 and approximately 10 ug/ml peptides in culture.

When less than 12 days of culture had elapsed, CD4+ T cells were isolated. Cultures got half-medium changes with IL-2 on days 3 and 7. CDR1 and CDR2 (germline): MDHEN, SYDVKM. The ends were cut back, 2 bases at V and 2 bases at J, with 16 bases in the middle. This CDR3 is 17 amino acids long. This table comes from immunoSEQ multiplex PCR, and its TCRdb copy is limited to in-frame clones, with some not included. Of 40,000 or so clones listed, about four fifths were seen once; the top ten hold nearly 3%. General study points: Among infection- and vaccine-induced clones, marked clonal contraction occurred late after vaccination.

Sequenced here: CD4+ T cells from PBMCs cultured without peptide, sampled before COVID-19 vaccination. The V gene is TRBV28, the J gene TRBJ1-5; no reliable D call. The TCR originated in a human donor who received a COVID-19 vaccine. Here the CDR3 DNA reads TGTGCCAGCAGTTTAAACCTGGGCTGGTTTGGCAATCAGCCCCAGCATTTT. Protein sequence: CASSLNLGWFGNQPQHF.